The 25 T cell receptor beta chains below all came from one sample that was sequenced in a study of response to subunit inactivated influenza vaccine. MiXCR was run by TCRdb on the RT-PCR reads, yielding one entry per CDR3 protein. The sample shows roughly 620,000 distinct CDR3 sequences, approximately 10% of them seen only once. In addition, the sample was reused for a study of T cells expressing NK-cell markers. Per that paper: Scientists made TCR beta cDNA using 5'RACE template switching with UMIs.

The source was PBMCs from blood, collected on the day of vaccination. Receptors originate from a man in his forties or fifties who received an inactivated influenza vaccine.

This clonotype was counted many times. The CDR3 spells CASSISGGELFF. In DNA, the CDR3 is TGTGCCAGCAGTATCTCGGGCGGGGAGCTGTTTTTT. The chain has TRBV12-3 or TRBV12-4 and TRBJ2-2; D call uncertain. The CDR3 has 12 residues. Trimming left V 5 bases short and J 7 bases short, with 8 bases between.

This clonotype has a handful of counts. CDR3 nucleotide sequence: TGTGCCACCAAAGCGGGGGAGACCCAGTACTTC. It translates to CATKAGETQYF. This rearrangement joins TRBV24-1 to TRBJ2-5; 7 nucleotides align to TRBD2. The ends lost 8 bases at V and 5 bases at J; junction bases unmatched: 1. In germline, CDR1 is KGHDR, CDR2 SFDVKD. The CDR3 is made up of 11 amino acids.

The V call is TRBV7-2, the J call TRBJ2-7; D gene uncertain. V lost 5 bases to trimming and J lost 4 bases, with 15 bases between them. Germline loops: CDR1 SGHTA, CDR2 FQGNSA. The CDR3 sequence is 14 residues long. The CDR3 nucleotides are TGTGCCAGCAGCATTTCCGTCGTCGGGTACGAGCAGTACTTC. It translates to CASSISVVGYEQYF.

This clonotype was seen only a few times. The chain carries TRBV7-9 and TRBJ2-3, with TRBD2 matching 11 bases. This CDR3 has 15 residues. Germline-derived CDR1 and CDR2 are SEHNR and FQNEAQ (reference sequence). After removal of 4 bases from V and 6 bases from J, the junction contained 6 bases not matched to a gene. As DNA, the CDR3 is TGTGCCAGCAGCTCACTAGCGGGAGAGGGGGATACGCAGTATTTT. Translation gives CASSSLAGEGDTQYF.

On this clonotype: At one boundary the junction diverges from the germline segment, which might be a read error. The chain is built from TRBV7-6 and TRBJ2-3; D may be TRBD1 (5 bases). The CDR3 has 13 amino acids. CDR1 and CDR2 (germline): SGHVS, FNYEAQ. The CDR3 DNA reads TGTTCCAGCAGCTTAGAGACAGTAGATACGCAGTATTTT. Its protein product is CSSSLETVDTQYF.

This chain connects TRBV10-3 to TRBJ2-1; D tentatively fits TRBD1 or TRBD2 (6 bases each). The CDR3 runs to 15 residues. V was shortened by 0 bases and J by 8 bases, with 14 bases between the two germline ends. The germline gives CDR1 ENHRY, CDR2 SYGVKD. CDR3 DNA: TGTGCCATCAGTGAGTCTGAAGGGGGAGGACATGAGCAGTTCTTC. It codes for CAISESEGGGHEQFF.

This clonotype was counted ten times or more. The chain joins TRBV6-5 to TRBJ2-1; 11 nucleotides align to TRBD2. Germline CDR1 and CDR2: MNHEY and SVGAGI. The CDR3 extends over 18 amino acids. With V trimmed by 2 bases and J by 0 bases, 6 bases remained unmatched. The CDR3 nucleotides are TGTGCCAGCAGTTACCGGACTAGCGGGCCGCGCTCCTACAATGAGCAGTTCTTC. It encodes CASSYRTSGPRSYNEQFF.

This clonotype was seen only a few times. The chain recombines TRBV12-3 or TRBV12-4 with TRBJ1-2, with 7 bases matching TRBD1. The CDR3 runs 14 residues. With V trimmed by 6 bases and J by 2 bases, 6 bases remained unmatched. The DNA for the CDR3 is TGTGCCAGCAGAGATCAGGGGGTAAACTATGGCTACACCTTC. It yields the protein CASRDQGVNYGYTF.

V and J are TRBV10-3 and TRBJ2-1; D is undetermined. Between the trimmed V and J ends, which lost 11 bases and 6 bases, there was a span of 17 bases. This CDR3 has 13 residues. Germline lookup yields CDR1 ENHRY and CDR2 SYGVKD. The CDR3 reads CAAVSVPGNEQFF. The CDR3 DNA follows: TGTGCCGCCGTCTCAGTACCCGGCAATGAGCAGTTCTTC.

The sample holds a few counts of this clonotype. The V gene is TRBV11-2, the J gene TRBJ2-3; no reliable D call. Germline CDR1 reads SGHAT; CDR2 reads FQNNGV. V was pared by 1 base and J by 8 bases, with 10 bases between. The CDR3 totals 13 residues. The CDR3 loop is CASSLAPVATQYF. The CDR3 DNA follows: TGTGCCAGCAGCTTAGCCCCAGTCGCTACGCAGTATTTT.

The chain links TRBV11-2 to TRBJ2-3; 7 bases agree with TRBD2. Germline-derived CDR1 and CDR2 are SGHAT and FQNNGV. The CDR3 is made up of 18 amino acids. Trimming took 5 bases from V and 0 from J; bases not matched to a gene: 14. Here the CDR3 DNA reads TGTGCCAGCAGCCAAACACCCGGGACTACCGCAAGCACAGATACGCAGTATTTT. This translates into CASSQTPGTTASTDTQYF.

The chain carries TRBV19 and TRBJ1-5; D call uncertain. CDR1 LNHDA and CDR2 SQIVND come from the germline V gene (reference sequence). V was trimmed by 0 bases and J by 9 bases, leaving 9 bases between them. CDR3 length: 13 amino acids. The CDR3 DNA reads as TGTGCCAGTAGTATAGATTCCCCCAGGCCCCAGCATTTT. Protein product: CASSIDSPRPQHF.

The rearrangement links TRBV20-1 to TRBJ2-3, with 7 bases identical to TRBD1. Germline CDR1 is DFQATT and CDR2 is SNEGSKA (reference sequence). V shed 6 bases and J 3 bases; nucleotides not matched to a gene: 12. This CDR3 spans 15 amino acids. CDR3 nucleotides: TGCAGTGCAACCCCAAGCCAGGGGGAGACAGATACGCAGTATTTT. As protein: CSATPSQGETDTQYF.

The chain uses TRBV6-2 or TRBV6-3 and TRBJ2-7; 8 positions match TRBD2. Unmatched junction bases numbered 4, after V lost 7 bases and J lost 2 bases. The CDR3 is 13 residues long. The germline gives CDR1 MNHEY, CDR2 SVGEGT. The CDR3 bases are TGTGCCAGCACAGGGACTAGAGCCTACGAGCAGTACTTC. Translating it yields CASTGTRAYEQYF.

V usage is TRBV12-3 or TRBV12-4 and J usage is TRBJ1-3, with 9 bases matching TRBD1. This CDR3 has 15 amino acids. J gave up 4 bases and V 6 bases, and 7 bases lay outside the gene matches. The CDR3 is CASRSQGAGGNTIYF. CDR3 coding DNA: TGTGCCAGCAGGTCACAGGGGGCAGGAGGAAACACCATATATTTT.

This clonotype came up a few times. This chain links TRBV11-1 with TRBJ2-3; 11 nucleotides agree with TRBD2. Germline trimming cut 3 bases from V and 2 bases from J; bases unmatched to any gene: 16. The CDR3 runs to 20 residues. The V gene's germline CDR1 is SGHAT and CDR2 FQDESV (reference sequence). The CDR3 DNA reads as TGTGCCAGCAGCTTTCCTATGGGCCTAGCGGGGGGCCCCTTCACAGATACGCAGTATTTT. Protein product: CASSFPMGLAGGPFTDTQYF.

The J gene is TRBJ1-1, the V gene TRBV4-1; 7 nucleotides match TRBD1. There are 14 residues in the CDR3. The J segment lost 4 bases and the V segment lost 3 bases, leaving 5 bases of the junction unmatched. Germline CDR1 reads MGHRA; CDR2 reads YSYEKL. CDR3 bases: TGCGCCAGCAGCCAGCCAGGGGGGAGCACTGAAGCTTTCTTT. Translating it yields CASSQPGGSTEAFF.

This clonotype was detected only a few times. CDR3 DNA: TGTGCCAGCAGTTACCTCCTACAGGGGGCCAAAAACATTCAGTACTTC. Translated, it gives CASSYLLQGAKNIQYF. This rearrangement joins TRBV28 to TRBJ2-4, with 7 bases fitting TRBD1. V was pared by 4 bases and J by 1 base, with 7 bases of the junction left unmatched. CDR3 length: 16 amino acids. The V gene's germline CDR1 is MDHEN and CDR2 SYDVKM.

J is TRBJ2-5 and V is TRBV4-1, with D possibly matching TRBD1 (5 bases). This CDR3 is built from 16 residues. Deletions cut 0 bases from V and 4 bases from J, with 15 bases between. CDR1 is MGHRA and CDR2 is YSYEKL in the germline V gene. The CDR3 protein is CASSQEGDSRRETQYF. CDR3 DNA sequence: TGCGCCAGCAGCCAAGAAGGAGACAGTCGTCGAGAGACCCAGTACTTC.

This clonotype was seen a few times. The V call is TRBV5-4, the J call TRBJ2-3, with D possibly matching TRBD2 (5 bases). The CDR3 contains 15 residues. V was trimmed by 7 bases and J by 4 bases, leaving 19 bases between them. The germline V gene encodes CDR1 SGHNT and CDR2 YYREEE (reference sequence). CDR3 nucleotide sequence: TGTGCCAGCCGCACATCCGGGGAATCGGCAGATACGCAGTATTTT. This gives the protein CASRTSGESADTQYF. Full variable domain (missing parts from reference TRBV5-4 and TRBJ2-3): ETGVTQSPTHLIKTRGQQVTLRCSSQSGHNTVSWYQQALGQGPQFIFQYYREEENGRGNFPPRFSGLQFPNYSSELNVNALELDDSALYLCASRTSGESADTQYFGPGTRLTVL.

The chain is built from TRBV3-1 and TRBJ1-1; D remains ambiguous. CDR1 and CDR2 from the germline V gene are LGHDT and YNNKEL (reference sequence). V shed 2 bases and J shed 7 bases, with 14 bases lying between them. The CDR3 has 14 residues. CDR3 residues: CASSQTFAASEAFF. The CDR3 DNA reads as TGTGCCAGCAGCCAAACTTTTGCCGCCAGTGAAGCTTTCTTT.

J is TRBJ2-3 and V is TRBV5-1, with 7 bases that match TRBD1. Germline-derived CDR1 and CDR2 are SGHRS and YFSETQ. The CDR3 spans 16 residues. The V segment lost 0 bases and the J segment 0 bases; nucleotides outside the gene matches: 4. CDR3: CASSLATGISTDTQYF. The CDR3 bases are TGCGCCAGCAGCTTGGCGACAGGGATAAGCACAGATACGCAGTATTTT.

The chain links TRBV12-3 or TRBV12-4 to TRBJ1-1; 10 bases fit TRBD1. With 3 bases clipped from V and 14 bases from J, the junction kept 9 bases outside the gene matches. The CDR3 runs to 13 residues. The chain's CDR3 is CASSLWGQGRVFF. The DNA for the CDR3 is TGTGCCAGCAGTTTGTGGGGACAGGGGCGCGTCTTCTTT.

This clonotype was picked up many times. The V call is TRBV5-1, the J call TRBJ1-4; possible D gene TRBD1, 5 bases. From germline, CDR1 is SGHRS and CDR2 YFSETQ. The CDR3 extends over 12 amino acids. V was shortened by 5 bases and J by 8 bases, with 10 bases between the two germline ends. CDR3 sequence reads: CASRDRGEKLFF. The CDR3 region has the DNA TGCGCCAGCAGGGATCGGGGCGAAAAACTGTTTTTT.

This clonotype was observed a handful of times. The rearrangement joins TRBV6-5 to TRBJ1-1, with D uncertain. Trimming shortened V by 6 bases and J by 9 bases, and 11 bases separated the two germline ends. The CDR3 loop spans 11 amino acids. Germline V gene sequence: CDR1 MNHEY, CDR2 SVGAGI. The DNA for the CDR3 is TGTGCCAGCAGGGGCATGGCCAAAGCTTTCTTT. Amino acids: CASRGMAKAFF.